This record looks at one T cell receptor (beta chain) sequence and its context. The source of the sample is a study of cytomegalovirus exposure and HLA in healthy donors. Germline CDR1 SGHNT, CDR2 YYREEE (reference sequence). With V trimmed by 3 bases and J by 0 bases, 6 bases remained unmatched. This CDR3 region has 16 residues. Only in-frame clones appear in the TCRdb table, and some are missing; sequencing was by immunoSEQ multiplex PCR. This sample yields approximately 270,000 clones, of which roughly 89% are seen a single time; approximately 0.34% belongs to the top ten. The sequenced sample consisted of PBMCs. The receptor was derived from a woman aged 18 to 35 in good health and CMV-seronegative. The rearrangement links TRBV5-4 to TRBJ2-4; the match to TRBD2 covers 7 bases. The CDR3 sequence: CASSSSGGIAKNIQYF. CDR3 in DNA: TGTGCCAGCAGCTCCTCCGGGGGGATAGCCAAAAACATTCAGTACTTC.